The T cell receptor beta chain under discussion was sequenced for a study of T cells in Graves' hyperthyroidism and ophthalmopathy. The wider study: Blood from the periphery was taken at initial diagnosis, before any treatment. Whole-study results and caveats: Ophthalmopathy cases were set apart from stable hyperthyroidism by a 13 V-J model.

No progression to ophthalmopathy during 18 months of follow-up defined stable disease. Diagnoses rested on clinical symptoms, serum thyroxine and TRAb, thyroid ultrasound and orbital computed tomography. This clonotype was seen more than once but under ten times. Its antigen is unidentified. The CDR3 consists of 16 residues. Losses at the gene ends were 2 bases for V and 5 bases for J; bases not matched to a gene: 9. Germline V lookup: CDR1 GTSNPN, CDR2 SVGIG (reference sequence). RNA transcripts yielded amplified TCR beta CDR3 regions. HTBI primers were employed in a first-round RT-PCR of the TCR CDR3. From the multiplex PCR reads, TCRdb called clonotypes with MiXCR, one entry per CDR3 protein. There are around 300,000 distinct CDR3 sequences in the sample; approximately 15% occur only once, and 20% to 25% lies in the top ten.

The clonotype comes from a woman in her twenties or thirties with Graves' hyperthyroidism. The chain couples TRBV30 to TRBJ2-5; 12 positions match TRBD2. Sequenced input: blood. CDR3 sequence: CAWSSTRTSGMETQYF. Here the CDR3 DNA reads TGTGCCTGGAGTTCGACTCGGACTAGCGGGATGGAGACCCAGTACTTC.